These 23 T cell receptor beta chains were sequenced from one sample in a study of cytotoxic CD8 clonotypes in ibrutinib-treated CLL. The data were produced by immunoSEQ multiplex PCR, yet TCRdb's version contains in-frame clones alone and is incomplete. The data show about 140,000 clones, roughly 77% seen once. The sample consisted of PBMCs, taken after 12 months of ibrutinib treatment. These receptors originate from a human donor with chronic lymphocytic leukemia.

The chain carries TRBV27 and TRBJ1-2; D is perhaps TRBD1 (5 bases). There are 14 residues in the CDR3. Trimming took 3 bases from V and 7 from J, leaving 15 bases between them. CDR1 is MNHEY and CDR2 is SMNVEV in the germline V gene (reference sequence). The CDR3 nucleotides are TGTGCCAGCAGTTTTTCCGGCAGGGCTCGTGGCTACACCTTC. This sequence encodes CASSFSGRARGYTF.

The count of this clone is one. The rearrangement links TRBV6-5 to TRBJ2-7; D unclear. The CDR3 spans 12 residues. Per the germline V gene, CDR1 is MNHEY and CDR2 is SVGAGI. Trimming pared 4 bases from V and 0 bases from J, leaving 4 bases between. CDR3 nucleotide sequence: TGTGCCAGCAGTTTCTCCTCCTACGAGCAGTACTTC. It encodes CASSFSSYEQYF.

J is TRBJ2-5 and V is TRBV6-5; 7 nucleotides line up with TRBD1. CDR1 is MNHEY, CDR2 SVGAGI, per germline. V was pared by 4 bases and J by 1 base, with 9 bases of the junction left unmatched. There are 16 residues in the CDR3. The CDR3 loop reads CASSFSTGALQETQYF. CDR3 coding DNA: TGTGCCAGCAGTTTTTCCACAGGGGCCCTCCAAGAGACCCAGTACTTC.

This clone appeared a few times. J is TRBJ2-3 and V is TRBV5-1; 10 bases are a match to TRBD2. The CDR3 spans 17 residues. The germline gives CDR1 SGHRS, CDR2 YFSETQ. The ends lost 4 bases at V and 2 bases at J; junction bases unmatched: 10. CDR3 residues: CASSPGVAGGITDTQYF. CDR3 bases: TGCGCCAGCAGCCCGGGGGTAGCGGGGGGAATCACAGATACGCAGTATTTT.

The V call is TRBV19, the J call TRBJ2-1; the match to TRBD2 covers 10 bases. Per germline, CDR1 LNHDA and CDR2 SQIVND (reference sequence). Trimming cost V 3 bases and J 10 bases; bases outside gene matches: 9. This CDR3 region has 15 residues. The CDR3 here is CASSILAGAVSEQFF. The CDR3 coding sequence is TGTGCCAGTAGTATCCTAGCGGGAGCCGTCAGCGAGCAGTTCTTC. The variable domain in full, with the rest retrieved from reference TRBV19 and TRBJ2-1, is DGGITQSPKYLFRKEGQNVTLSCEQNLNHDAMYWYRQDPGQGLRLIYYSQIVNDFQKGDIAEGYSVSREKKESFPLTVTSAQKNPTAFYLCASSILAGAVSEQFFGPGTRLTVL.

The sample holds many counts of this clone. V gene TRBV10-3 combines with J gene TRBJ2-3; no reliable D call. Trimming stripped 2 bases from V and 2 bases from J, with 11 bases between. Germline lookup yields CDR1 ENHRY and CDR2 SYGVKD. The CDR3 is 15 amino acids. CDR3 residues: CAISEAPRSTDTQYF. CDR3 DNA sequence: TGTGCCATCAGTGAGGCGCCGAGGTCCACAGATACGCAGTATTTT.

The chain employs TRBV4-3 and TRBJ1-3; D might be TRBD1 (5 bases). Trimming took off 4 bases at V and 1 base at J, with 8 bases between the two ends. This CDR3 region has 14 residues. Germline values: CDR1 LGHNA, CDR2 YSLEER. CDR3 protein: CASSPGGSGNTIYF. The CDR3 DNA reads TGCGCCAGCAGCCCCGGGGGTTCTGGAAACACCATATATTTT.

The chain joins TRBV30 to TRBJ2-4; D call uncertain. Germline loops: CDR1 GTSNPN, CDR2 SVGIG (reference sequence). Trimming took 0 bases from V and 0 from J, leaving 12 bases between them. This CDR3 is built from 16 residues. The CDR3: CAWSVSRTVAKNIQYF. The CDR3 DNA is TGTGCCTGGAGTGTATCTCGGACCGTAGCCAAAAACATTCAGTACTTC.

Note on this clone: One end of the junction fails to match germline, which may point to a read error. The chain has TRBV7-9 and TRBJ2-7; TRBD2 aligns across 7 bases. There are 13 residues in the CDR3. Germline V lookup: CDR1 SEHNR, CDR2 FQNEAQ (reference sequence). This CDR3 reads CASSLAGSGNCFF. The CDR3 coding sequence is TGTGCCAGCAGCTTAGCGGGGAGCGGGAATTGTTTTTTC.

CDR3 sequence reads: CASSAQGNEKLFF. The CDR3 region has the DNA TGTGCCAGCAGCGCACAGGGAAATGAAAAACTGTTTTTT. J is TRBJ1-4 and V is TRBV7-9, with D possibly TRBD1 on 6 matching bases. V shed 5 bases and J shed 5 bases, with 9 bases lying between them. The CDR3 spans 13 residues. Germline CDR1 reads SEHNR; CDR2 reads FQNEAQ (reference sequence).

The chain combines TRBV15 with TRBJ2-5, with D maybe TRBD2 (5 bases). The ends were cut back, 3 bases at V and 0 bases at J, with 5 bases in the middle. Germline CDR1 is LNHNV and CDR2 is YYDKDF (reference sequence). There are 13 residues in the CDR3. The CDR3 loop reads CATSRDYQETQYF. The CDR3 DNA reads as TGTGCCACCAGCAGGGACTACCAAGAGACCCAGTACTTC.

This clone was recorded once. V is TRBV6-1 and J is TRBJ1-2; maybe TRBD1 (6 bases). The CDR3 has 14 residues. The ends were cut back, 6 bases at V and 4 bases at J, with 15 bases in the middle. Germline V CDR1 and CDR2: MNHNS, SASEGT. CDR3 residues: CASRARQVSYGYTF. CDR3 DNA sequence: TGTGCCAGCAGGGCAAGACAGGTTAGCTATGGCTACACCTTC.

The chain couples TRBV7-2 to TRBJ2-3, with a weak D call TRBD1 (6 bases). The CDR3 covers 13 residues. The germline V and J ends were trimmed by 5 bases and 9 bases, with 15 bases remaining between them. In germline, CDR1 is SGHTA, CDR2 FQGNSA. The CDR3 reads CASSQHIRGTQYF. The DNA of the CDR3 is TGTGCCAGCAGCCAACATATTAGGGGGACGCAGTATTTT.

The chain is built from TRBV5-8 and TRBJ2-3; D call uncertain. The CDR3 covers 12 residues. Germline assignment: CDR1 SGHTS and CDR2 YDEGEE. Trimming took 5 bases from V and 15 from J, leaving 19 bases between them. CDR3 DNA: TGTGCCAGCAGTTTCACCTTGGGCCCTTGCTATTTT. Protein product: CASSFTLGPCYF.

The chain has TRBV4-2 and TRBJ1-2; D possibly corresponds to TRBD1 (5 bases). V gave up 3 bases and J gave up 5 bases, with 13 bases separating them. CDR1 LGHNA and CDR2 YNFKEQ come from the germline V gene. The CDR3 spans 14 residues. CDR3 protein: CASSQGPDTYGYTF. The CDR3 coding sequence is TGTGCCAGCAGCCAGGGACCTGACACTTATGGCTACACCTTC.

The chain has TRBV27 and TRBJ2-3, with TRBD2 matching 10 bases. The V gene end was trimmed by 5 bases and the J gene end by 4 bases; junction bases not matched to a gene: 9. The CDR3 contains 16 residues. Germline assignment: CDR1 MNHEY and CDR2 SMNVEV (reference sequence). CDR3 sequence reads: CASSPQGLAIADTQYF. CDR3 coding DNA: TGTGCCAGCAGTCCTCAGGGACTAGCGATCGCAGATACGCAGTATTTT.

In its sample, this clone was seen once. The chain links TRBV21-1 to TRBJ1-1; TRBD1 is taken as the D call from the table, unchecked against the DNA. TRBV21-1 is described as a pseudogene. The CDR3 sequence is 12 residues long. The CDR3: CASSKAQAEAFF. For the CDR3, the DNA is TGTGCCAGCAGCAAAGCCCAGGCTGAAGCTTTCTTT.

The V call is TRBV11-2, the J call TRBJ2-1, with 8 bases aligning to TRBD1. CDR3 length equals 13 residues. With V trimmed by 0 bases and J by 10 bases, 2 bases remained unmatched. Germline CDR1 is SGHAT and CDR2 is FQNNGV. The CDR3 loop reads CASSLEWTGEQFF. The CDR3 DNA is TGTGCCAGCAGCTTAGAATGGACAGGGGAGCAGTTCTTC.

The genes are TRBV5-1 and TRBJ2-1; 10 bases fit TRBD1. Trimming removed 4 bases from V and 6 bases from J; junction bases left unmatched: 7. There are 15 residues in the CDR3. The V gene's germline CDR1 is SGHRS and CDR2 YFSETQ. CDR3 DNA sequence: TGCGCCAGCAGCGCCCCCGGGACAGGGGCCAATGAGCAGTTCTTC. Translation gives CASSAPGTGANEQFF.

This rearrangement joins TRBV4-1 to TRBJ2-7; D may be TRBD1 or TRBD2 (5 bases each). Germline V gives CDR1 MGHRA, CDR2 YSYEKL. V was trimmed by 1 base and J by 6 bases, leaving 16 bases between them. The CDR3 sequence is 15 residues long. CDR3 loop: CASSQGGGPPLEQYF. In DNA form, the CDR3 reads TGCGCCAGCAGCCAAGGTGGGGGACCCCCTCTCGAGCAGTACTTC.

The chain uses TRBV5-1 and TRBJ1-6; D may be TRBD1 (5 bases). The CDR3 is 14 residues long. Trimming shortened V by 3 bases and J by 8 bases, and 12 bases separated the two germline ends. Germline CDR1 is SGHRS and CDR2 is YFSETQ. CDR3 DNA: TGCGCCAGCAGCTGGGGGGACGGCGATTCACCCCTCCACTTT. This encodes CASSWGDGDSPLHF.

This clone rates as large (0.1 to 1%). The CDR3 protein is CASSPPRQVQELIYGYTF. For the CDR3, the DNA is TGTGCCAGCTCACCACCAAGACAGGTACAAGAACTAATCTATGGCTACACCTTC. The chain combines TRBV18 with TRBJ1-2, with D possibly being TRBD1 (6 bases). V dropped 0 bases and J dropped 4 bases, with 21 bases sitting between them. CDR1 and CDR2 (germline): KGHSH, LQKENI. The CDR3 is 18 residues long.

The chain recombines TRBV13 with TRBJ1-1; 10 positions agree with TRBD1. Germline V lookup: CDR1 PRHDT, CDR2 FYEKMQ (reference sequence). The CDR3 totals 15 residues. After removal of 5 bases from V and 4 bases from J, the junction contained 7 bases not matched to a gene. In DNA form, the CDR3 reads TGTGCCAGCAGCCCCGAGGACAGGGGGGTCACTGAAGCTTTCTTT. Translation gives CASSPEDRGVTEAFF. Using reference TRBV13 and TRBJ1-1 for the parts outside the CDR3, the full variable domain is AAGVIQSPRHLIKEKRETATLKCYPIPRHDTVYWYQQGPGQDPQFLISFYEKMQSDKGSIPDRFSAQQFSDYHSELNMSSLELGDSALYFCASSPEDRGVTEAFFGQGTRLTVV.